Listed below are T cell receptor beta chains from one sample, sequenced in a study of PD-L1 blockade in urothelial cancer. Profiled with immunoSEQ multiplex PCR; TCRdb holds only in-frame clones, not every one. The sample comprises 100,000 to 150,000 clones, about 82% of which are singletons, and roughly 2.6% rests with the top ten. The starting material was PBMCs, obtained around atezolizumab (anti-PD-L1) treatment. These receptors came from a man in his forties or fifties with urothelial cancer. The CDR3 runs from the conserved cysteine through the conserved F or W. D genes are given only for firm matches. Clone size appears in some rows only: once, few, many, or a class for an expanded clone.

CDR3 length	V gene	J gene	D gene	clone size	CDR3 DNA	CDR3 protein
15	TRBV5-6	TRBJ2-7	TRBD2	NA	TGTGCCAGCAGCTTGGTGGCAGCGGGAGGTTACGAGCAGTACTTC	CASSLVAAGGYEQYF
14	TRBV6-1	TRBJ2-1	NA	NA	TGTGCCAGCAGTGGGGCCGGTGGCCCCAATGAGCAGTTCTTC	CASSGAGGPNEQFF
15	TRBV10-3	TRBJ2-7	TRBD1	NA	TGTGCCATCACCCAGGGGGAGCCCCTTTCCTACGAGCAGTACTTC	CAITQGEPLSYEQYF
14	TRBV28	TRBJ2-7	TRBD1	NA	TGTGCCAGCAGTTACCGGGACAGGGCGACCGAGCAGTACTTC	CASSYRDRATEQYF
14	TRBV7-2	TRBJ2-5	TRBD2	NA	TGTGCCAGCACTCACCCTAGCGGGAGTAAGACCCAGTACTTC	CASTHPSGSKTQYF
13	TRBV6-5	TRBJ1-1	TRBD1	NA	TGTGCCAGCAGGCCCGGGACAGGGGGTGAAGCTTTCTTT	CASRPGTGGEAFF
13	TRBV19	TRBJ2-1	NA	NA	TGTGCCAGTAGTATCAGAGCGACCAATGAGCAGTTCTTC	CASSIRATNEQFF
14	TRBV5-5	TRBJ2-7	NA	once	TGTGCCAGCAGCTTGGTCAGCGGGTCCTACGAGCAGTACTTC	CASSLVSGSYEQYF
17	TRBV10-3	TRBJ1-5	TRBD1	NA	TGTGCCATCAGTGAGAGGAGCAGGACAGGGAGCAATCAGCCCCAGCATTTT	CAISERSRTGSNQPQHF
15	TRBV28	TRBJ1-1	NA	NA	TGTGCCAGCACCTACCGTAAGCTCATGAACACTGAAGCTTTCTTT	CASTYRKLMNTEAFF
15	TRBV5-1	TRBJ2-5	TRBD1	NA	TGCGCCAGCAGCTTCGGACAGGGAGTGGAAGAGACCCAGTACTTC	CASSFGQGVEETQYF
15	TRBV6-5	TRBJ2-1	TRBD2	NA	TGTGCCAGCAGGCTCCTAGCGGGAGTCAGGGGTGAGCAGTTCTTC	CASRLLAGVRGEQFF